These 30 T cell receptor beta chains share one sample of origin, sequenced in a study of radiation and T cells in renal cell carcinoma. This sample's time point: blood 2 weeks post-SBRT. Noted treatment: 15 Gy SBRT to primary tumor, nephrectomy 4 weeks later. The repertoire was sequenced with immunoSEQ multiplex PCR; TCRdb's copy has only in-frame clones and lacks some. The data contain roughly 140,000 clones, over 80% of them singletons. Specimen: blood, collected from a patient whose treatment included radiotherapy and nephrectomy. These receptors were obtained from a woman between 45 and 60 years old with renal cell carcinoma.

V is TRBV5-4 and J is TRBJ2-5; 7 bases are shared with TRBD2. The CDR3 is 15 residues long. The trim removed 5 bases at V and 4 bases at J, leaving 11 bases unmatched. CDR1 is SGHNT, CDR2 YYREEE, per germline (reference sequence). CDR3 region: CASRSGPTGGETQYF. The CDR3 DNA reads as TGTGCCAGCAGATCGGGGCCCACGGGGGGAGAGACCCAGTACTTC.

This clone came up a few times. The CDR3 region has the DNA TGTGCCAGTAGTATACGGGCGCCGCTCGAAGCTTTCTTT. This codes for CASSIRAPLEAFF. The chain employs TRBV19 and TRBJ1-1; D is uncertain. The V and J ends lost 2 bases and 8 bases respectively, with 12 bases between them. Germline V lookup: CDR1 LNHDA, CDR2 SQIVND (reference sequence). The CDR3 contains 13 residues.

This rearrangement joins TRBV29-1 to TRBJ1-4, with 8 bases matching TRBD1. From germline, CDR1 is SQVTM and CDR2 ANQGSEA. This CDR3 spans 15 amino acids. V dropped 3 bases and J dropped 2; count of bases not matched to a gene: 5. CDR3 sequence (DNA): TGCAGCGTTGAGGACAGGGAGCAGACTAATGAAAAACTGTTTTTT. Translating gives CSVEDREQTNEKLFF.

This clone is a singleton in its sample. The chain joins TRBV7-2 to TRBJ2-5; D possibly corresponds to TRBD2 (6 bases). This CDR3 spans 14 amino acids. Germline V gives CDR1 SGHTA, CDR2 FQGNSA. V dropped 8 bases and J dropped 5 bases, with 18 bases sitting between them. In nucleotides, the CDR3 is TGTGCCAGCCGAGGAGCGGTGGCGGGGGAGACCCAGTACTTC. Protein sequence: CASRGAVAGETQYF.

This chain uses TRBV10-3 with TRBJ1-3; perhaps TRBD1 as D (5 bases). Germline V gene lookup returns CDR1 ENHRY and CDR2 SYGVKD. This CDR3 is 12 amino acids long. The V gene lost 8 bases and the J gene lost 3 bases, with 8 bases spanning the gap. The CDR3 nucleotides are TGTGCCATCGGACAAGGTGGAAACACCATATATTTT. Translating it yields CAIGQGGNTIYF.

The genes are TRBV19 and TRBJ1-5, with D possibly being TRBD1 (6 bases). This CDR3 contains 16 residues. Trimming removed 3 bases from V and 9 bases from J, with 21 bases in between. CDR1 LNHDA and CDR2 SQIVND come from the germline V gene (reference sequence). The CDR3 region is CASSIGGQGGSAPQHF. CDR3 bases: TGTGCCAGTAGTATCGGGGGACAAGGGGGTTCAGCGCCCCAGCATTTT.

The CDR3 is CASSSGQGLNEKLFF. CDR3 nucleotides: TGTGCCAGCAGCTCAGGACAGGGCCTTAATGAAAAACTGTTTTTT. The chain combines TRBV6-1 with TRBJ1-4; 8 bases align to TRBD1. This CDR3 contains 15 residues. V was clipped by 6 bases and J by 4 bases; unmatched bases: 7. Germline values: CDR1 MNHNS, CDR2 SASEGT.

This chain uses TRBV9 with TRBJ1-1; D is ambiguous. The CDR3 is 14 residues long. V dropped 0 bases and J dropped 10 bases, with 16 bases sitting between them. CDR1 SGDLS and CDR2 YYNGEE come from the germline V gene. CDR3 amino acids: CASSVDSASLRAFF. CDR3 in DNA: TGTGCCAGCAGCGTAGATTCGGCCTCCCTGAGAGCTTTCTTT.

The chain recombines TRBV7-2 with TRBJ1-2; possible D gene TRBD1, 6 bases. Germline lookup yields CDR1 SGHTA and CDR2 FQGNSA. V was cut by 4 bases and J by 2 bases, with 14 bases left in between. The CDR3 loop spans 15 amino acids. The CDR3 region is CASSSVGGQNYGYTF. The CDR3 region has the DNA TGTGCCAGCAGCTCGGTGGGGGGGCAGAACTATGGCTACACCTTC.

The gene calls are TRBV5-4 and TRBJ1-1; D is undetermined. Trimming took off 5 bases at V and 6 bases at J, with 20 bases between the two ends. This CDR3 contains 15 residues. Per the germline V gene, CDR1 is SGHNT and CDR2 is YYREEE (reference sequence). The CDR3 region is CASRDEDLPESEAFF. The CDR3 nucleotides read TGTGCCAGCAGGGACGAGGACCTCCCGGAGTCTGAAGCTTTCTTT.

The chain links TRBV7-9 to TRBJ2-7; tentative D call: TRBD1 (6 bases). The CDR3 has 14 residues. Germline CDR1 is SEHNR and CDR2 is FQNEAQ (reference sequence). V was pared by 5 bases and J by 3 bases, with 14 bases between. The chain's CDR3 is CASSPLPDSYEQYF. CDR3 nucleotides: TGTGCCAGCAGCCCTCTGCCGGACAGCTACGAGCAGTACTTC.

The chain joins TRBV7-2 to TRBJ2-1; a weak D match, TRBD2 (6 bases). This CDR3 region has 15 residues. V was trimmed by 4 bases and J by 4 bases, leaving 14 bases between them. Germline V gene sequence: CDR1 SGHTA, CDR2 FQGNSA. In DNA form, the CDR3 reads TGTGCCAGCAGCTCCCAGACTAGAGTATACAATGAGCAGTTCTTC. Its translation is CASSSQTRVYNEQFF.

This chain links TRBV6-1 with TRBJ1-2, with D possibly being TRBD1 (5 bases). This CDR3 is built from 14 residues. Germline V gene data show CDR1 as MNHNS and CDR2 as SASEGT. V shed 3 bases and J shed 8 bases, with 16 bases lying between them. As DNA, the CDR3 is TGTGCCAGCAGTGATCTCGGGGGACCGGCAGGCTACACCTTC. This gives the protein CASSDLGGPAGYTF.

The chain has TRBV6-5 and TRBJ1-2, with D possibly matching TRBD1 (5 bases). The CDR3 extends over 13 amino acids. Trimming took off 1 base at V and 4 bases at J, with 7 bases between the two ends. Germline CDR1 is MNHEY and CDR2 is SVGAGI. DNA for the CDR3: TGTGCCAGCAGTTACTGGGGCACCTATGGCTACACCTTC. Amino acids: CASSYWGTYGYTF.

The chain combines TRBV10-1 with TRBJ1-2, with TRBD1 matching 7 bases. CDR1 is WNHNN and CDR2 is SYGVQD in the germline V gene (reference sequence). The CDR3 is 13 residues long. The V gene end was trimmed by 4 bases and the J gene end by 2 bases; junction bases not matched to a gene: 1. The CDR3 bases are TGCGCCAGCAGTGTGGACAGGAACTATGGCTACACCTTC. Its protein product is CASSVDRNYGYTF.

The J gene is TRBJ1-1, the V gene TRBV7-9; D gene uncertain. There are 13 residues in the CDR3. Trimming removed 6 bases at V and 3 bases at J, with 11 bases between. CDR1 is SEHNR and CDR2 is FQNEAQ in the germline V gene (reference sequence). CDR3 nucleotides: TGTGCCAGCAGTCGAGCCGGAGACACTGAAGCTTTCTTT. Its protein is CASSRAGDTEAFF.

This sequence joins TRBV18 and TRBJ1-5; TRBD1 might be the D (6 bases). Deletions cut 4 bases from V and 6 bases from J, with 10 bases between. Germline V lookup: CDR1 KGHSH, CDR2 LQKENI. The CDR3 totals 13 residues. In nucleotides, the CDR3 is TGTGCCAGCTCACAGGGGGACGGTCAGCCCCAGCATTTT. Translating it yields CASSQGDGQPQHF.

This clone was seen ten or more times. The CDR3: CASSPEVMNTEAFF. The CDR3 DNA follows: TGTGCCAGCTCACCAGAAGTCATGAACACTGAAGCTTTCTTT. V and J are TRBV18 and TRBJ1-1; D is ambiguous. The CDR3 consists of 14 residues. Germline V CDR1 and CDR2: KGHSH, LQKENI. The germline V and J ends were trimmed by 2 bases and 0 bases, with 7 bases remaining between them. The whole variable domain, remainder taken from reference TRBV18 and TRBJ1-1, is NAGVMQNPRHLVRRRGQEARLRCSPMKGHSHVYWYRQLPEEGLKFMVYLQKENIIDESGMPKERFSAEFPKEGPSILRIQQVVRGDSAAYFCASSPEVMNTEAFFGQGTRLTVV.

The chain couples TRBV16 to TRBJ1-2; 11 bases are shared with TRBD1. Germline V CDR1 and CDR2: KGHSY, FQNENV. The V gene end was trimmed by 4 bases and the J gene end by 7 bases; junction bases not matched to a gene: 11. The CDR3 length is 16 residues. CDR3 sequence (DNA): TGTGCCAGCAGCCTAGGACAGGGGGCGAGGTATCGTGGCTACACCTTC. Its translation is CASSLGQGARYRGYTF.

A single count supports this clone. The rearrangement joins TRBV6-1 to TRBJ1-3; D is ambiguous. V lost 0 bases to trimming and J lost 3 bases, with 9 bases between them. The germline CDR1 and CDR2 sequences are MNHNS and SASEGT. The CDR3 totals 15 residues. The CDR3 loop reads CASSEARGGGNTIYF. Written as DNA, the CDR3 is TGTGCCAGCAGTGAAGCGCGGGGAGGTGGAAACACCATATATTTT.

The chain joins TRBV18 to TRBJ1-2; 7 nucleotides match TRBD1. The CDR3 is 16 amino acids. V lost 2 bases and J lost 4; bases outside the gene matches: 10. Germline V lookup: CDR1 KGHSH, CDR2 LQKENI. Here the CDR3 reads CASSPEEIQGIYGYTF. CDR3 DNA sequence: TGTGCCAGCTCACCAGAGGAGATACAGGGGATCTATGGCTACACCTTC.

The chain employs TRBV27 and TRBJ2-3, with a tentative D call TRBD2 (5 bases). V shed 0 bases and J shed 4 bases, with 11 bases lying between them. From germline, CDR1 is MNHEY and CDR2 SMNVEV (reference sequence). The length of the CDR3 is 15 residues. CDR3 in amino acids: CASSLSRLRADTQYF. The CDR3 DNA follows: TGTGCCAGCAGTTTATCGCGACTACGGGCAGATACGCAGTATTTT.

The CDR3 nucleotides read TGTGCCAGCAGCCAAGATAGGGCAGGGGGGGCGGACACTGAAGCTTTCTTT. Its protein product is CASSQDRAGGADTEAFF. V usage is TRBV4-2 and J usage is TRBJ1-1; 7 nucleotides agree with TRBD1. In germline, CDR1 is LGHNA, CDR2 YNFKEQ. J gave up 3 bases and V 0 bases, and 10 bases lay outside the gene matches. CDR3 length: 17 residues.

This sequence joins TRBV6-5 and TRBJ2-1; TRBD1 matches at 9 bases. V lost 0 bases to trimming and J lost 4 bases; unmatched junction nucleotides: 4. CDR1 is MNHEY and CDR2 is SVGAGI in the germline V gene. The CDR3 consists of 16 residues. The DNA for the CDR3 is TGTGCCAGCAGTTACTCGGGGACAGGGTCATACAATGAGCAGTTCTTC. It codes for CASSYSGTGSYNEQFF.

The rearrangement uses TRBV7-9 and TRBJ2-3; D remains unclear. Per germline, CDR1 SEHNR and CDR2 FQNEAQ (reference sequence). Trimming took off 4 bases at V and 4 bases at J, with 15 bases between the two ends. The CDR3 is 15 residues long. The CDR3: CASSSPAKVADTQYF. Written as DNA, the CDR3 is TGTGCCAGCAGCTCCCCAGCGAAGGTGGCAGATACGCAGTATTTT.

CDR3 nucleotides: TGTGCCAGCAGCCAAGATTGGGGGGCAGCTGGAAACACCATATATTTT. Translated, it gives CASSQDWGAAGNTIYF. J is TRBJ1-3 and V is TRBV14; D may be TRBD1 (6 bases). The CDR3 consists of 16 residues. Germline V gene sequence: CDR1 SGHDN, CDR2 FVKESK. The ends were cut back, 0 bases at V and 2 bases at J, with 11 bases in the middle. Together with reference TRBV14 and TRBJ1-3, the CDR3 gives the full variable domain: EAGVTQFPSHSVIEKGQTVTLRCDPISGHDNLYWYRRVMGKEIKFLLHFVKESKQDESGMPNNRFLAERTGGTYSTLKVQPAELEDSGVYFCASSQDWGAAGNTIYFGEGSWLTVV.

The chain carries TRBV4-1 and TRBJ1-1; unclear D gene. Trimming took 2 bases from V and 3 from J, leaving 25 bases between them. Per germline, CDR1 MGHRA and CDR2 YSYEKL. The CDR3 extends over 19 amino acids. The CDR3 region is CASSQRPKMEAGVDTEAFF. The CDR3 nucleotides are TGCGCCAGCAGCCAACGTCCTAAGATGGAAGCCGGGGTGGACACTGAAGCTTTCTTT.

The chain couples TRBV9 to TRBJ1-2, with D perhaps TRBD1 (6 bases). The length of the CDR3 is 13 residues. The germline V gene encodes CDR1 SGDLS and CDR2 YYNGEE. Trimming cost V 3 bases and J 4 bases, with 10 bases left between them. CDR3 region: CASSADSSYGYTF. CDR3 DNA sequence: TGTGCCAGCAGCGCGGACAGTAGCTATGGCTACACCTTC. Variable domain in full (rest from reference TRBV9 and TRBJ1-2): DSGVTQTPKHLITATGQRVTLRCSPRSGDLSVYWYQQSLDQGLQFLIQYYNGEERAKGNILERFSAQQFPDLHSELNLSSLELGDSALYFCASSADSSYGYTFGSGTRLTVV.

As regards this clone: The identical CDR3 is also encoded by other nucleotide sequences in the sample. The chain joins TRBV9 to TRBJ1-1; D perhaps matches TRBD1 (5 bases). Germline CDR1 and CDR2: SGDLS and YYNGEE. With 0 bases removed from V and 5 bases from J, the gap between germline ends came to 11 bases. The CDR3 totals 14 residues. CDR3 bases: TGTGCCAGCAGCGTAGCGGGGGAGGGGACTGAAGCTTTCTTT. Translation gives CASSVAGEGTEAFF.

The chain is built from TRBV6-1 and TRBJ1-2; maybe TRBD1 (5 bases). This CDR3 region has 13 residues. The germline V and J ends were trimmed by 3 bases and 4 bases, with 9 bases remaining between them. CDR1 MNHNS and CDR2 SASEGT come from the germline V gene. The CDR3 nucleotides read TGTGCCAGCAGTGAGGGACGCTCCTATGGCTACACCTTC. Protein sequence: CASSEGRSYGYTF.